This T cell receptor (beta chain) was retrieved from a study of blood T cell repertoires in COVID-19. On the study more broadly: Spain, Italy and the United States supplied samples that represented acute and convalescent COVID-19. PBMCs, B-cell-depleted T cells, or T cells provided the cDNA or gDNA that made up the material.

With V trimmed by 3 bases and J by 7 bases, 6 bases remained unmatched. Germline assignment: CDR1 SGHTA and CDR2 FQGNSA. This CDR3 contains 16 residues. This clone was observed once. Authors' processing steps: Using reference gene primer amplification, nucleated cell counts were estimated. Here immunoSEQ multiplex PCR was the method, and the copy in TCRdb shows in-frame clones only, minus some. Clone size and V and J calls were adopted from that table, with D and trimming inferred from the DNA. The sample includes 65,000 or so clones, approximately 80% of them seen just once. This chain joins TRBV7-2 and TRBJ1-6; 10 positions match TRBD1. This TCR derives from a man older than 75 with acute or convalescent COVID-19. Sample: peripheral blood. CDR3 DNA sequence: TGTGCCAGCAGCTTCCGGGACAGGGGTTTCAATTCACCCCTCCACTTT. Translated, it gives CASSFRDRGFNSPLHF. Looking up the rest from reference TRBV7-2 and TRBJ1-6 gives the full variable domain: GAGVSQSPSNKVTEKGKDVELRCDPISGHTALYWYRQSLGQGLEFLIYFQGNSAPDKSGLPSDRFSAERTGGSVSTLTIQRTQQEDSAVYLCASSFRDRGFNSPLHFGNGTRLTVT.